This entry lists 20 T cell receptor beta chains sequenced from one sample in a study of monozygotic twins with inflammatory bowel disease. For each CDR3 protein, TCRdb gives one entry from its re-call of the 5' RACE reads, without DNA. The sample data list more than 300,000 distinct CDR3 sequences. The sequenced material came from blood. These receptors were obtained from a human donor with ulcerative colitis or Crohn's disease, or a healthy co-twin of an affected twin (not recorded which).

The chain is built from TRBV5-1 and TRBJ2-5; the D call from TCRdb, TRBD1, cannot be confirmed without DNA. The germline gives CDR1 SGHRS, CDR2 YFSETQ. The CDR3 consists of 15 residues. This CDR3 reads CASSSGGSQGETQYF.

V gene TRBV18 combines with J gene TRBJ1-4; TCRdb's D gene call, TRBD1, goes unchecked for lack of DNA. Germline loops: CDR1 KGHSH, CDR2 LQKENI. The CDR3 is 15 amino acids. This CDR3 is CASSPGQGRTEKLFF.

The gene calls are TRBV6-5 and TRBJ1-1; TCRdb selects TRBD1, and the lack of DNA leaves this call unchecked. This CDR3 region has 17 residues. Germline assignment: CDR1 MNHEY and CDR2 SVGAGI. The CDR3 loop is CASSYSWTGILNTEAFF.

V usage is TRBV29-1 and J usage is TRBJ2-4; TCRdb gives TRBD2 as the D gene, but with no DNA this cannot be confirmed. Germline V gene sequence: CDR1 SQVTM, CDR2 ANQGSEA. The CDR3 sequence is 14 residues long. CDR3 loop: CSVGRNVAGNIQYF.

The chain combines TRBV19 with TRBJ2-3; TCRdb outputs TRBD2, but without DNA this stays unchecked. CDR1 LNHDA and CDR2 SQIVND come from the germline V gene (reference sequence). The CDR3 contains 16 residues. The CDR3 sequence is CASTDVVRGGTDTQYF.

The V call is TRBV6-2 or TRBV6-3, the J call TRBJ2-3; the D gene TCRdb calls, TRBD1, cannot be checked with no DNA. CDR3 length: 13 residues. Looked up from germline, CDR1 is MNHEY and CDR2 is SVGEGT. CDR3 residues: CASWGQWRNTQYF.

V gene TRBV4-1 combines with J gene TRBJ2-1; lacking DNA, the TRBD1 call made by TCRdb goes unchecked. Germline lookup yields CDR1 MGHRA and CDR2 YSYEKL. The CDR3 consists of 13 residues. The chain's CDR3 is CASSQVGRVEQFF.

The chain recombines TRBV5-1 with TRBJ1-3. This CDR3 region has 14 residues. CDR1 and CDR2 (germline): SGHRS, YFSETQ. The CDR3 spells CASSQDTSGNTIYF.

The chain employs TRBV7-2 and TRBJ1-2; TCRdb picks TRBD1, but there is no DNA to check that call. The CDR3 consists of 17 residues. Germline CDR1 is SGHTA and CDR2 is FQGNSA. The CDR3 region is CASSSQGALLNNYGYTF.

This chain links TRBV9 with TRBJ2-7; the TCRdb D gene call, TRBD1, has no DNA to confirm it. The germline CDR1 and CDR2 sequences are SGDLS and YYNGEE. The CDR3 has 15 residues. The CDR3 loop reads CASSVATGASYEQYF.

The CDR3 protein is CASSLGLPTGSLSYEQYF. V usage is TRBV5-1 and J usage is TRBJ2-7; with no DNA, the TCRdb D assignment of TRBD1 cannot be verified. Germline V gives CDR1 SGHRS, CDR2 YFSETQ. The CDR3 spans 18 residues.

The rearrangement joins TRBV6-5 to TRBJ2-3; the D call from TCRdb, TRBD1, cannot be confirmed without DNA. The CDR3 totals 15 residues. Germline V CDR1 and CDR2: MNHEY, SVGAGI. The CDR3 is CASSWDRALPDTQYF.

The chain combines TRBV5-1 with TRBJ2-2. CDR1 is SGHRS, CDR2 YFSETQ, per germline. This CDR3 is 15 amino acids long. The CDR3 loop is CASSLGALSTGELFF.

This sequence joins TRBV4-2 and TRBJ1-6. Germline V CDR1 and CDR2: LGHNA, YNFKEQ. The CDR3 is made up of 19 amino acids. CDR3 sequence: CASSQVERVDVTYNSPLHF.

This chain links TRBV5-1 with TRBJ2-3; TCRdb's D call of TRBD2 is untestable without DNA. Germline V lookup: CDR1 SGHRS, CDR2 YFSETQ. The CDR3 contains 15 residues. The CDR3 spells CASSLLAGSTDTQYF.

The J gene is TRBJ2-7, the V gene TRBV7-2; the D call from TCRdb, TRBD1, cannot be confirmed without DNA. Per the germline V gene, CDR1 is SGHTA and CDR2 is FQGNSA. This CDR3 comprises 15 residues. The CDR3 reads CASSYTGTGSYEQYF.

This chain uses TRBV20-1 with TRBJ1-1; TCRdb reports TRBD1, a call that lacks DNA to check it against. Germline CDR1 reads DFQATT; CDR2 reads SNEGSKA (reference sequence). This CDR3 comprises 15 residues. The chain's CDR3 is CSARDRTGANTEAFF.

This chain uses TRBV5-1 with TRBJ2-3; TCRdb lists TRBD1, though no DNA is available to test this call. Germline V gene sequence: CDR1 SGHRS, CDR2 YFSETQ. This CDR3 spans 17 amino acids. The CDR3 reads CASSLRAWTGRSDTQYF.

This sequence joins TRBV5-1 and TRBJ2-1. Germline CDR1 and CDR2: SGHRS and YFSETQ. The CDR3 covers 14 residues. The CDR3: CASSLETENNEQFF.

The chain combines TRBV28 with TRBJ2-5; TCRdb calls TRBD1, which cannot be checked without DNA. This CDR3 has 15 residues. Germline V gene data show CDR1 as MDHEN and CDR2 as SYDVKM. The CDR3 here is CASSLSGRPGETQYF. The variable domain in full, with the rest retrieved from reference TRBV28 and TRBJ2-5, is DVKVTQSSRYLVKRTGEKVFLECVQDMDHENMFWYRQDPGLGLRLIYFSYDVKMKEKGDIPEGYSVSREKKERFSLILESASTNQTSMYLCASSLSGRPGETQYFGPGTRLLVL.